This entry lists 25 T cell receptor beta chains sequenced from one sample in a study of shared clonotypes between healthy human individuals. Produced via immunoSEQ multiplex PCR; TCRdb's table is partial and in-frame only. Of about 800,000 clones listed, 96% are singletons. Naive CD8 cells, CD45RO-negative and positively selected for CCR7, excluded terminally differentiated effector memory CD45RA+ cells. The material sequenced was naive CD8+ T cells sorted from blood. These TCRs come from a man aged 25 to 40 in good health.

V gene TRBV13 combines with J gene TRBJ2-1; D perhaps matches TRBD1 (6 bases). The V end lost 4 bases, the J end lost 1 base, and 8 bases lay between the germline ends. The CDR3 loop spans 14 amino acids. Germline-derived CDR1 and CDR2 are PRHDT and FYEKMQ (reference sequence). CDR3 sequence (DNA): TGTGCCAGCAGCTCTACAGGGTCCTACAATGAGCAGTTCTTC. It encodes CASSSTGSYNEQFF.

To note about this clone: This sample includes further DNA sequences coding for the same CDR3. This chain links TRBV9 with TRBJ2-7; tentatively, D is TRBD1 (5 bases). Germline assignment: CDR1 SGDLS and CDR2 YYNGEE. Between the trimmed V and J ends, which lost 0 bases and 2 bases, there was a span of 9 bases. The CDR3 totals 14 residues. The CDR3: CASSVGAGTYEQYF. The CDR3 nucleotides are TGTGCCAGCAGCGTAGGGGCAGGGACCTACGAGCAGTACTTC.

The V gene is TRBV13, the J gene TRBJ2-7; 7 nucleotides align to TRBD1. CDR1 is PRHDT and CDR2 is FYEKMQ in the germline V gene (reference sequence). The CDR3 runs to 18 residues. The junction had 16 bases not matched to a gene; V was cut back by 4 bases and J by 1 base. In DNA form, the CDR3 reads TGTGCCAGCAGCTCCGTAAGGGGGCGCATGACTCGTTCCTACGAGCAGTACTTC. Amino acids: CASSSVRGRMTRSYEQYF.

V gene TRBV7-2 combines with J gene TRBJ2-1, with D hard to call. V dropped 4 bases and J dropped 8 bases, with 6 bases sitting between them. Germline CDR1 SGHTA, CDR2 FQGNSA. This CDR3 contains 11 residues. This CDR3 is CASSYGDEQFF. Here the CDR3 DNA reads TGTGCCAGCAGCTATGGGGATGAGCAGTTCTTC.

The chain recombines TRBV4-2 with TRBJ2-6, with 7 bases aligning to TRBD2. CDR3 size: 18 residues. The V gene's germline CDR1 is LGHNA and CDR2 YNFKEQ. Losses at the gene ends were 4 bases for V and 1 base for J; bases not matched to a gene: 10. The CDR3 loop is CASSLEGGLPSGANVLTF. The CDR3 DNA follows: TGTGCCAGCAGCCTAGAGGGAGGGCTCCCTTCTGGGGCCAACGTCCTGACTTTC.

This chain connects TRBV6-5 to TRBJ2-3; D gene uncertain. V was pared by 3 bases and J by 3 bases, with 7 bases between. This CDR3 spans 13 amino acids. CDR1 and CDR2 (germline): MNHEY, SVGAGI. The CDR3 here is CASSYRGTDTQYF. CDR3 nucleotide sequence: TGTGCCAGCAGTTATCGTGGTACAGATACGCAGTATTTT.

V usage is TRBV10-2 and J usage is TRBJ2-7, with TRBD2 as a possible D gene (5 bases). The CDR3 consists of 13 residues. Trimming pared 0 bases from V and 4 bases from J, leaving 7 bases between. CDR1 and CDR2 (germline): WSHSY, SAAADI. The CDR3 sequence is CASSESRRYEQYF. CDR3 DNA sequence: TGCGCCAGCAGTGAGTCTAGGAGGTACGAGCAGTACTTC.

This clone showed up just once. V gene TRBV13 combines with J gene TRBJ1-3; D uncertain. Germline CDR1 reads PRHDT; CDR2 reads FYEKMQ (reference sequence). V lost 2 bases and J lost 3, with 14 bases in between. The CDR3 is 16 residues long. In DNA, the CDR3 is TGTGCCAGCAGCTTAAATTCCGCGGGAGGTGGAAACACCATATATTTT. This gives the protein CASSLNSAGGGNTIYF.

In its sample, this clone was seen once. The gene calls are TRBV5-5 and TRBJ2-7; TRBD2 matches at 11 bases. CDR3 size: 16 residues. With 0 bases clipped from V and 5 bases from J, the junction kept 7 bases outside the gene matches. CDR1 is SGHKS, CDR2 YYEKEE, per germline (reference sequence). The CDR3 here is CASSLELAGGPHEQYF. The CDR3 DNA sequence: TGTGCCAGCAGCTTGGAGTTAGCGGGAGGGCCCCACGAGCAGTACTTC.

The gene calls are TRBV18 and TRBJ2-7; D might be TRBD1 or TRBD2, each matching 5 bases. The V gene lost 2 bases and the J gene lost 7 bases, with 21 bases spanning the gap. This CDR3 is 16 amino acids long. The germline gives CDR1 KGHSH, CDR2 LQKENI. CDR3 DNA: TGTGCCAGCTCACCATGGTTCCAGGGAGTAAATCCGGAGCAGTACTTC. Translation: CASSPWFQGVNPEQYF.

The rearrangement joins TRBV7-9 to TRBJ1-1; D gene uncertain. This CDR3 has 14 residues. In germline, CDR1 is SEHNR, CDR2 FQNEAQ (reference sequence). V was clipped by 4 bases and J by 4 bases, with 13 bases between them. The CDR3 nucleotides read TGTGCCAGCAGCTCCCCTCTGGGGTCCACTGAAGCTTTCTTT. Translation: CASSSPLGSTEAFF.

The V and J genes are TRBV6-1 and TRBJ1-1; TRBD1 agrees at 9 bases. Per the germline V gene, CDR1 is MNHNS and CDR2 is SASEGT. This CDR3 is 14 amino acids long. V trimming: 6 bases; J trimming: 0 bases; junction bases outside the gene matches: 2. Here the CDR3 reads CASRGQGLNTEAFF. In DNA, the CDR3 is TGTGCCAGCAGAGGACAGGGGTTGAACACTGAAGCTTTCTTT.

This chain joins TRBV7-9 and TRBJ2-5; tentatively, D is TRBD1 or TRBD2 (5 bases each). The CDR3 has 16 residues. Germline CDR1 SEHNR, CDR2 FQNEAQ (reference sequence). Trimming removed 5 bases at V and 3 bases at J, with 19 bases between. The CDR3 loop reads CASSMGDGLVEETQYF. DNA of the CDR3: TGTGCCAGCAGCATGGGGGATGGACTCGTCGAAGAGACCCAGTACTTC.

The chain has TRBV14 and TRBJ2-3; D might be TRBD2 (5 bases). Germline values: CDR1 SGHDN, CDR2 FVKESK. The CDR3 sequence is 18 residues long. V was cut by 4 bases and J by 1 base, with 21 bases left in between. The CDR3 bases are TGTGCCAGCAGCCGCACGGAGGACGACATATTTGGCACAGATACGCAGTATTTT. As protein: CASSRTEDDIFGTDTQYF.

The V gene is TRBV27, the J gene TRBJ1-4; 7 bases align to TRBD1. The ends lost 6 bases at V and 8 bases at J; junction bases unmatched: 12. The germline CDR1 and CDR2 sequences are MNHEY and SMNVEV (reference sequence). The CDR3 is 15 residues long. This chain's CDR3 is CASSQRDRKSEKLFF. The CDR3 nucleotides are TGTGCCAGCAGCCAGCGGGACAGAAAATCAGAAAAACTGTTTTTT.

This clone has a handful of counts. The sample holds other DNA sequences that translate to the same CDR3. CDR3 nucleotides: TGTGCCAGCTCACCGACAGCCACAGATACGCAGTATTTT. This gives the protein CASSPTATDTQYF. The rearrangement uses TRBV18 and TRBJ2-3; D might be TRBD1 (5 bases). The CDR3 runs to 13 residues. V lost 3 bases and J lost 2, with 6 bases in between. CDR1 and CDR2 (germline): KGHSH, LQKENI.

The CDR3 bases are TGCAGCGTATACAGGACAGAAGAGACCCAGTACTTC. Translated, it gives CSVYRTEETQYF. The V and J genes are TRBV29-1 and TRBJ2-5; possibly TRBD1 for D (6 bases). V gave up 6 bases and J gave up 3 bases, with 11 bases separating them. Germline V lookup: CDR1 SQVTM, CDR2 ANQGSEA. The CDR3 is 12 amino acids.

The chain uses TRBV7-9 and TRBJ2-7, with 10 positions matching TRBD2. The CDR3 totals 16 residues. Germline V gene lookup returns CDR1 SEHNR and CDR2 FQNEAQ (reference sequence). The trim removed 2 bases at V and 3 bases at J, leaving 7 bases unmatched. CDR3 sequence reads: CASSLLAGDIGYEQYF. As DNA, the CDR3 is TGTGCCAGCAGCTTACTAGCGGGAGATATCGGCTACGAGCAGTACTTC.

The chain has TRBV11-2 and TRBJ2-4; D is undetermined. This CDR3 contains 13 residues. Germline CDR1 is SGHAT and CDR2 is FQNNGV. Trimming removed 5 bases at V and 2 bases at J, with 7 bases between. In nucleotides, the CDR3 is TGTGCCAGCAGCGCCGACACCAAAAACATTCAGTACTTC. Amino acid sequence: CASSADTKNIQYF.

The rearrangement uses TRBV4-3 and TRBJ1-2; possible D gene TRBD1, 5 bases. The ends were cut back, 4 bases at V and 1 base at J, with 13 bases in the middle. Germline assignment: CDR1 LGHNA and CDR2 YSLEER. The length of the CDR3 is 15 residues. The chain's CDR3 is CASSLSGTDNYGYTF. The CDR3 DNA reads TGCGCCAGCAGCCTCTCCGGGACGGATAACTATGGCTACACCTTC.

This chain links TRBV2 with TRBJ1-1, with TRBD1 matching over 7 bases. CDR1 and CDR2 (germline): SNHLY, FYNNEI. The CDR3 has 17 amino acids. V gave up 8 bases and J gave up 0 bases; unmatched junction bases: 15. CDR3 residues: CASPPSPGQPMNTEAFF. Here the CDR3 DNA reads TGTGCCAGCCCTCCTTCGCCGGGACAGCCCATGAACACTGAAGCTTTCTTT. The full variable domain, completed using reference TRBV2 and TRBJ1-1, is EPEVTQTPSHQVTQMGQEVILRCVPISNHLYFYWYRQILGQKVEFLVSFYNNEISEKSEIFDDQFSVERPDGSNFTLKIRSTKLEDSAMYFCASPPSPGQPMNTEAFFGQGTRLTVV.

The chain uses TRBV29-1 and TRBJ2-7; possible D gene TRBD2, 6 bases. This CDR3 is built from 14 residues. The V end lost 5 bases, the J end lost 7 bases, and 21 bases lay between the germline ends. CDR1 is SQVTM and CDR2 is ANQGSEA in the germline V gene. DNA of the CDR3: TGCAGCGTTTTGACGGCAGCTAGCCGGGGGGAGCAGTACTTC. As protein: CSVLTAASRGEQYF.

The chain has TRBV6-1 and TRBJ2-7, with 7 bases that match TRBD2. The trim removed 2 bases at V and 7 bases at J, leaving 8 bases unmatched. CDR1 is MNHNS, CDR2 SASEGT, per germline. CDR3 length: 14 residues. In DNA form, the CDR3 reads TGTGCCAGCAGTGAAAGTTGGGGGGGTCGGGAGCAGTACTTC. Protein product: CASSESWGGREQYF.

This chain connects TRBV4-1 to TRBJ1-4; D ambiguous. The germline V gene encodes CDR1 MGHRA and CDR2 YSYEKL. V lost 0 bases, J lost 5 bases, and 13 bases lay in between. This CDR3 is 16 amino acids long. CDR3 protein: CASSQDPGETNEKLFF. As DNA, the CDR3 is TGCGCCAGCAGCCAAGATCCCGGTGAAACAAATGAAAAACTGTTTTTT.

The chain has TRBV5-8 and TRBJ2-1, with D possibly TRBD1 on 6 matching bases. The germline CDR1 and CDR2 sequences are SGHTS and YDEGEE. V lost 1 base to trimming and J lost 0 bases, with 11 bases between them. This CDR3 has 16 residues. The CDR3 region has the DNA TGTGCCAGCAGCTTGTACAGGGCGAGCTCCTACAATGAGCAGTTCTTC. It yields the protein CASSLYRASSYNEQFF.